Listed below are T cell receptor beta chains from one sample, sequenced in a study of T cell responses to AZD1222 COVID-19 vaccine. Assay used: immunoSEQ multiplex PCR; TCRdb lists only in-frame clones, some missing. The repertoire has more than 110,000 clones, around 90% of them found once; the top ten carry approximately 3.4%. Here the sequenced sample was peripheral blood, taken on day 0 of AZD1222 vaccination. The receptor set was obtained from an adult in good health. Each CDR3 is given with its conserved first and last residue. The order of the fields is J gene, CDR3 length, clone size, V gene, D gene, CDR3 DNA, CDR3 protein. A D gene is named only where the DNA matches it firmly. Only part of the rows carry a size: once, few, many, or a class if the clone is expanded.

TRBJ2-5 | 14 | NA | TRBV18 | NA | TGTGCCAGCTCACCCAGGGTAAGGGAGGAGACCCAGTACTTC | CASSPRVREETQYF
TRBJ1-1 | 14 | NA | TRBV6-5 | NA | TGTGCCAGCAGCTACAGGGAGGCGAACACTGAAGCTTTCTTT | CASSYREANTEAFF
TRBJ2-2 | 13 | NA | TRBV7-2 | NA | TGTGCCAGCAGCTCTCGGGGTCGAGAACAGCTGTTTTTT | CASSSRGREQLFF
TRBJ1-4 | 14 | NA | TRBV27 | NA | TGTGCCAGCAGTTCGGGAATAACTAATGAAAAACTGTTTTTT | CASSSGITNEKLFF
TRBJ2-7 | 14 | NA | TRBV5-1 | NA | TGCGCCAGCAGCATTGCCGGGACTCCTTACGAGCAGTACTTC | CASSIAGTPYEQYF
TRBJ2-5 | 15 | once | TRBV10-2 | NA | TGCGCCAGCAGTGAGTTTGCGACAGTCCAAGAGACCCAGTACTTC | CASSEFATVQETQYF
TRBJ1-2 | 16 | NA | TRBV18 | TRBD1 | TGTGCCAGCTCAAGCGGACAGGGCGAACTTAACTATGGCTACACCTTC | CASSSGQGELNYGYTF
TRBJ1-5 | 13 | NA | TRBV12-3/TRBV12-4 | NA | TGTGCCAGCAACCTCGGGGGGTATCAGCCCCAGCATTTT | CASNLGGYQPQHF
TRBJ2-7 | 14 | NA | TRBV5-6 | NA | TGTGCCAGCAGCTTGATATTGGTACAGAACGAGCAGTACTTC | CASSLILVQNEQYF
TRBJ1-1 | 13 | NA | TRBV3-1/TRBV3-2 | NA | TGTGCCAGCAGCCGACTTAGTAACACTGAAGCTTTCTTT | CASSRLSNTEAFF
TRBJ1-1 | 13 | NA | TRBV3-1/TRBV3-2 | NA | TGTGCCAGCAGCCAAGTTCCAGGGCTTGAAGCTTTCTTT | CASSQVPGLEAFF
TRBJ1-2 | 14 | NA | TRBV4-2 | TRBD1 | TGTGCCAGCAGCCCCGAGACAGGGATGGATGGCTACACCTTC | CASSPETGMDGYTF
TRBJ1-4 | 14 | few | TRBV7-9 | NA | TGTGCCAGCAGCACCTCCCCGGGGAATGAAAAACTGTTTTTT | CASSTSPGNEKLFF
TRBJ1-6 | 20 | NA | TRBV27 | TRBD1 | TGTGCCTTTTTGGTATTCGCCAAAATACTCCGGGACAGGGTTGATTCACCCCTCCACTTT | CAFLVFAKILRDRVDSPLHF
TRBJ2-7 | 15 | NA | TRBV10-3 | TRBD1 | TGTGCCATCACCCCAAACGAGGGACAGTCCTACGAGCAGTACTTC | CAITPNEGQSYEQYF
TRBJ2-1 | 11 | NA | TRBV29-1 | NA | TGCAGCTCCCAAGCGAGGGATGAGCAGTTCTTC | CSSQARDEQFF
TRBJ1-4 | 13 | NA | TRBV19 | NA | TGTGCCAGTAGTCTGACACGGCCGGGGGAACTGTTTTTT | CASSLTRPGELFF
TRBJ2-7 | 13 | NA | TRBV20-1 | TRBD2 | TGCAGTGCTAGTGCGGGAGGGCCGGGTGAGCAGTACTTC | CSASAGGPGEQYF
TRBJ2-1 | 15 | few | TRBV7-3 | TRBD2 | TGTGCCAGCAGCTTAACCCTAGCGGGCTACAATGAGCAGTTCTTC | CASSLTLAGYNEQFF
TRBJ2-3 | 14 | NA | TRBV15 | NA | TGTGCCACACGGCAGGGGTTGGGGCCAGATACGCAGTATTTT | CATRQGLGPDTQYF
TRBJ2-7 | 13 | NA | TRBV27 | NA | TGTGCCAGCAGTAGGAGGGGGGCGAACGAGCAGTACTTC | CASSRRGANEQYF
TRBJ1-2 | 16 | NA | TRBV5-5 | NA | TGTGCCAGCACCCTTGGACAGCCGAGGACTAACTATGGCTACACCTTC | CASTLGQPRTNYGYTF
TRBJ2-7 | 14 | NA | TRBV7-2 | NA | TGTGCCAGCAGCTTGGGACAACACTCCTACGAGCAGTACTTC | CASSLGQHSYEQYF
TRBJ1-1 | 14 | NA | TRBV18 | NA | TGTGCCAGCTCACCGGGGGTATCTCGCACTGAAGCTTTCTTT | CASSPGVSRTEAFF
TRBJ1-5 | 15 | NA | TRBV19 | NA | TGTGCCAGTAGTAAGGTCCAGGAGATCAATCAGCCCCAGCATTTT | CASSKVQEINQPQHF
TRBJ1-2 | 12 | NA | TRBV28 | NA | TGTGCCAGCAGCTACGGAGGATATGGCTACACCTTC | CASSYGGYGYTF
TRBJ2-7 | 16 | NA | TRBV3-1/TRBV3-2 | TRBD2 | TGTGCCAGCAGCCAAGATCATAGCGGGAGGATATACGAGCAGTACTTC | CASSQDHSGRIYEQYF
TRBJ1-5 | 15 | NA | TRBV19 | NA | TGTGCCAGTAGTACCGGGACAAGCGGAGGGCAGCCCCAGCATTTT | CASSTGTSGGQPQHF
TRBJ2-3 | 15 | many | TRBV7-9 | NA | TGTGCCAGCAGCCCGCAGGCCCCACGAACAGATACGCAGTATTTT | CASSPQAPRTDTQYF
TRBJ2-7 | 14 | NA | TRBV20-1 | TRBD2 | TGCAGTGCTAGTGCCCTAGCGGGACAAGACGAGCAGTACTTC | CSASALAGQDEQYF
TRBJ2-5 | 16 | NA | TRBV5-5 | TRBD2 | TGTGCCAGCAGCTCCATGTTCGCTAGCGGCCAAGAGACCCAGTACTTC | CASSSMFASGQETQYF
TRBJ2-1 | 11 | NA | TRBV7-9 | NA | TGTGCCAGCACTAGATTTAATGAGCAGTTCTTC | CASTRFNEQFF
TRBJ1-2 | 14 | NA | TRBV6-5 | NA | TGTGCCAGCAGTCCGTCGCCCTACGCTCGGGGCTACACCTTC | CASSPSPYARGYTF